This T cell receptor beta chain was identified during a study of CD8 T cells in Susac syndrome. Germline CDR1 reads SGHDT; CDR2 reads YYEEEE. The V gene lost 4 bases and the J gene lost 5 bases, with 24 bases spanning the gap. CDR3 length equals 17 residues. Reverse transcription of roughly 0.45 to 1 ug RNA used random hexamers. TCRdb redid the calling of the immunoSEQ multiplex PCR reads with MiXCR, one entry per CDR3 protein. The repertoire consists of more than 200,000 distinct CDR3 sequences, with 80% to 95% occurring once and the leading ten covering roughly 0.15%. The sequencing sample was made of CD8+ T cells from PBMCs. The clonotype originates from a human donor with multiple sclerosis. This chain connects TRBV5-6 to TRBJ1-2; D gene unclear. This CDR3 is CASSLTADWLFWYGYTF. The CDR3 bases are TGTGCCAGCAGCCTGACCGCCGACTGGTTATTTTGGTATGGCTACACCTTC.